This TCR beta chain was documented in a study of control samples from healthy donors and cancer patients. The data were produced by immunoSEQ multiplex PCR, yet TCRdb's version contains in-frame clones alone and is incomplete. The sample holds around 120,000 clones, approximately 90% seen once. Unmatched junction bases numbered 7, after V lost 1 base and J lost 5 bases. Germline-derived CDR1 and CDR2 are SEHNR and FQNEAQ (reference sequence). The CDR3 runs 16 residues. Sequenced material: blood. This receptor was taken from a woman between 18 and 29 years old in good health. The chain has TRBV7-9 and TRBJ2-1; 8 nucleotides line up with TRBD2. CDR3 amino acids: CASSLVGLGGNNEQFF. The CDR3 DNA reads TGTGCCAGCAGCTTAGTGGGACTAGGGGGGAACAATGAGCAGTTCTTC.